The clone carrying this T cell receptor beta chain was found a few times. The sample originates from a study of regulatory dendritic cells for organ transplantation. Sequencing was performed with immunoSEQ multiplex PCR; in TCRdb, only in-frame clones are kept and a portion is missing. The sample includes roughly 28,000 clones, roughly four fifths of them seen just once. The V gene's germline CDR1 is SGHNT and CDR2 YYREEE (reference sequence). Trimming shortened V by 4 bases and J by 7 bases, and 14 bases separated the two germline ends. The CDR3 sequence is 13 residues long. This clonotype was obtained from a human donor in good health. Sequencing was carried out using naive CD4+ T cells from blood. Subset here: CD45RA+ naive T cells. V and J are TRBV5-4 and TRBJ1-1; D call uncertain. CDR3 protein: CASSIDPGSEAFF. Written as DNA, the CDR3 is TGTGCCAGCAGCATTGATCCGGGGAGTGAAGCTTTCTTT.